This T cell receptor beta chain derives from a study of cytomegalovirus exposure and HLA in healthy donors. Points from the study as a whole: When presence/absence was analysed, sequencing depth was taken to be roughly uniform across donors. Later analysis identified a missense DCLRE1C variant that was linked to TCR beta V- and J-gene trimming. HLA allele associations emerged for roughly 16,000 TCR beta sequences in a later analysis, at 0.05 false discovery rate. From TCR beta sequences, most subjects' HLA-A and HLA-B alleles were reportedly predicted accurately.

V dropped 7 bases and J dropped 2 bases, with 18 bases sitting between them. There are 15 residues in the CDR3. CDR1 is MNHNS, CDR2 SASEGT, per germline. Turning to this clone: Its antigen is unknown.

A multiplex PCR was run with 60 Vbeta primers and 13 Jbeta primers. The table came from immunoSEQ multiplex PCR; TCRdb's copy has only in-frame clones and leaves some out. The profile shows approximately 220,000 clones, 60% to 80% of them singletons. The rearrangement joins TRBV6-1 to TRBJ2-7, with a tentative D call TRBD1 (5 bases). This clonotype was obtained from a man between 18 and 29 years old in good health and CMV-seronegative. Material for sequencing was PBMCs. The CDR3 bases are TGTGCCAGCAAAGAACAGGTTCTCCCTGCCTACGAGCAGTACTTC. It yields the protein CASKEQVLPAYEQYF.